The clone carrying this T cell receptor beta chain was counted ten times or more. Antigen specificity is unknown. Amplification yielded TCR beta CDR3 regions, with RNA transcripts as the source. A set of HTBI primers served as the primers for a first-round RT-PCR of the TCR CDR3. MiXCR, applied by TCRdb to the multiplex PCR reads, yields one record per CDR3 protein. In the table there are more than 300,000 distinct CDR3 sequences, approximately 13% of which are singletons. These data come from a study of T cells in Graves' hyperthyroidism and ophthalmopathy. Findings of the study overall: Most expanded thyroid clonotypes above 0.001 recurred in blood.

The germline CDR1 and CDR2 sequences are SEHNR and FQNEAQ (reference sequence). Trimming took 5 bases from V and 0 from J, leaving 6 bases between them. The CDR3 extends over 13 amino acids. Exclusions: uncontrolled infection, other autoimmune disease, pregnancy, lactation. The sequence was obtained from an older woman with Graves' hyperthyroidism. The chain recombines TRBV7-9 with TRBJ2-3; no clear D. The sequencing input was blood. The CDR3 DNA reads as TGTGCCAGCAGCGCAAGTAGCACAGATACGCAGTATTTT. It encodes CASSASSTDTQYF.